This T cell receptor beta chain was obtained from a study of molecular identifiers for immune sequencing clone quantification. Each CDR3 protein is one row after TCRdb ran MiXCR on the PCR reads. The sample lists 250,000 to 400,000 distinct CDR3 sequences; about a fifth were seen once. This clonotype has at least ten counts. The clonotype originates from a human donor in good health. Some libraries in this study had Jurkat cell RNA spiked in. The sample was naive CD8+ T cells from blood, with Jurkat cell RNA spiked in. Subset specified: FACS-sorted CD8+CD4-CCR7+CD45RA+ naive T cells.

This chain's CDR3 is CSVPLQETQYF. CDR3 in DNA: TGCAGCGTCCCGCTCCAAGAGACCCAGTACTTC. The V and J genes are TRBV29-1 and TRBJ2-5; D not resolved. The germline V gene encodes CDR1 SQVTM and CDR2 ANQGSEA. The CDR3 runs to 11 residues. V lost 6 bases and J lost 1, with 6 bases in between. Full variable domain (remainder filled in from reference TRBV29-1 and TRBJ2-5): SAVISQKPSRDICQRGTSLTIQCQVDSQVTMMFWYRQQPGQSLTLIATANQGSEATYESGFVIDKFPISRPNLTFSTLTVSNMSPEDSSIYLCSVPLQETQYFGPGTRLLVL.